The 29 T cell receptor beta chains reported below all come from one sample, sequenced in a study of CD8+ T cells in alopecia areata. RNA extraction and reverse transcription yielded cDNA as sequencing template. This table comes from immunoSEQ multiplex PCR, and its TCRdb copy is limited to in-frame clones, with some not included. The sample lists some 190,000 clones, around 51% occurring once. The treatment was: oral pan-JAK inhibitor, 5-10 mg twice daily. The sequences come from CD8+ T cells sorted from blood, collected around week 54, from a patient treated with tofacitinib. Source of these receptors: a human donor with alopecia areata.

This clone occurred a few times. This rearrangement joins TRBV7-3 to TRBJ2-7; D not certain. This CDR3 has 13 residues. Trimming left V 0 bases short and J 2 bases short, with 5 bases between. In germline, CDR1 is SGHTA, CDR2 FQGTGA. This CDR3 is CASSLTGPYEQYF. The DNA of the CDR3 is TGTGCCAGCAGCTTAACAGGACCCTACGAGCAGTACTTC.

The rearrangement uses TRBV9 and TRBJ1-1; TRBD1 agrees at 12 bases. Trimming removed 3 bases from V and 4 bases from J; junction bases left unmatched: 1. CDR3 size: 14 residues. Germline V gene lookup returns CDR1 SGDLS and CDR2 YYNGEE. The CDR3 region has the DNA TGTGCCAGCAGCGGGGACAGGGGGCTCACTGAAGCTTTCTTT. This gives the protein CASSGDRGLTEAFF.

This clone showed up just a few times. This chain joins TRBV6-5 and TRBJ1-1; D gene ambiguous. V was pared by 11 bases and J by 0 bases, with 13 bases between. In germline, CDR1 is MNHEY, CDR2 SVGAGI. The CDR3 has 13 residues. The CDR3 loop is CASQDLLNTEAFF. DNA for the CDR3: TGTGCCTCCCAGGATTTACTGAACACTGAAGCTTTCTTT.

The V and J genes are TRBV4-1 and TRBJ2-1; a weak D match, TRBD1 (6 bases). Trimming took off 4 bases at V and 5 bases at J, with 12 bases between the two ends. Looked up from germline, CDR1 is MGHRA and CDR2 is YSYEKL. The CDR3 extends over 14 amino acids. For the CDR3, the DNA is TGCGCCAGCAGCCTACAGGGTCTCCACAATGAGCAGTTCTTC. It yields the protein CASSLQGLHNEQFF.

The J gene is TRBJ2-2, the V gene TRBV4-1; 7 positions match TRBD1. Germline CDR1 MGHRA, CDR2 YSYEKL. The J segment lost 8 bases and the V segment lost 1 base, leaving 10 bases of the junction unmatched. The CDR3 totals 16 residues. This chain's CDR3 is CASSQAPKGAWGELFF. The CDR3 DNA sequence: TGCGCCAGCAGCCAAGCTCCGAAGGGGGCCTGGGGGGAGCTGTTTTTT.

The chain links TRBV5-5 to TRBJ1-2; no reliable D call. This CDR3 is 12 amino acids long. Trimming removed 7 bases at V and 2 bases at J, with 9 bases between. Germline CDR1 and CDR2: SGHKS and YYEKEE (reference sequence). The DNA for the CDR3 is TGTGCCAGCCAGCTGGGCAACTATGGCTACACCTTC. Amino acid sequence: CASQLGNYGYTF.

This clone was found once. The J gene is TRBJ1-1, the V gene TRBV11-2; D is unresolved. The V and J ends lost 2 bases and 5 bases respectively, with 15 bases between them. Germline CDR1 reads SGHAT; CDR2 reads FQNNGV. The CDR3 consists of 15 residues. The CDR3 sequence is CASSLQSRRGTEAFF. Written as DNA, the CDR3 is TGTGCCAGCAGCTTACAGTCGCGGAGAGGGACTGAAGCTTTCTTT.

The rearrangement joins TRBV6-5 to TRBJ2-7; 12 bases map to TRBD2. J lost 2 bases, V lost 2 bases, and 1 base had no gene match. Germline CDR1 and CDR2: MNHEY and SVGAGI. CDR3 length equals 15 residues. CDR3 nucleotide sequence: TGTGCCAGCAGTTACCGACTAGCGGGGGCCTACGAGCAGTACTTC. This codes for CASSYRLAGAYEQYF.

The V gene is TRBV30, the J gene TRBJ2-5; TRBD1 agrees at 12 bases. The CDR3 is 15 amino acids. From germline, CDR1 is GTSNPN and CDR2 SVGIG (reference sequence). With V trimmed by 0 bases and J by 5 bases, 4 bases remained unmatched. This chain's CDR3 is CAWSVGTGGDETQYF. The CDR3 DNA sequence: TGTGCCTGGAGTGTAGGGACAGGGGGCGATGAGACCCAGTACTTC.

J is TRBJ1-2 and V is TRBV9, with a weak D call TRBD1 (5 bases). The germline V gene has CDR1 SGDLS and CDR2 YYNGEE. Trimming left V 5 bases short and J 3 bases short, with 20 bases between. The CDR3 loop spans 16 amino acids. The CDR3 is CASSANRLDSYYGYTF. The CDR3 coding sequence is TGTGCCAGCAGTGCAAACCGTCTCGACAGCTACTATGGCTACACCTTC. Combining the CDR3 with reference TRBV9 and TRBJ1-2 gives the whole variable domain DSGVTQTPKHLITATGQRVTLRCSPRSGDLSVYWYQQSLDQGLQFLIQYYNGEERAKGNILERFSAQQFPDLHSELNLSSLELGDSALYFCASSANRLDSYYGYTFGSGTRLTVV.

This chain connects TRBV7-6 to TRBJ2-3; D perhaps matches TRBD2 (6 bases). Germline values: CDR1 SGHVS, CDR2 FNYEAQ. Trimming left V 5 bases short and J 4 bases short, with 16 bases between. The length of the CDR3 is 15 residues. This CDR3 reads CASSRTKSWADTQYF. The CDR3 nucleotides are TGTGCCAGCAGCCGGACTAAATCCTGGGCAGATACGCAGTATTTT. Supplemented by reference TRBV7-6 and TRBJ2-3, the full variable domain reads GAGVSQSPRYKVTKRGQDVALRCDPISGHVSLYWYRQALGQGPEFLTYFNYEAQQDKSGLPNDRFSAERPEGSISTLTIQRTEQRDSAMYRCASSRTKSWADTQYFGPGTRLTVL.

This clone was detected once. The chain combines TRBV7-8 with TRBJ1-5; 7 bases align to TRBD1. Germline loops: CDR1 SGHVS, CDR2 FQNEAQ. The CDR3 runs 17 residues. V was clipped by 5 bases and J by 3 bases; unmatched bases: 13. Written as DNA, the CDR3 is TGTGCCAGCAGCCCGGGGGTCAAGGGACAGATCAATCAGCCCCAGCATTTT. This encodes CASSPGVKGQINQPQHF.

V is TRBV6-5 and J is TRBJ2-7; 8 nucleotides line up with TRBD1. The CDR3 is 14 residues long. Germline trimming cut 1 base from V and 3 bases from J; bases unmatched to any gene: 2. The germline V gene encodes CDR1 MNHEY and CDR2 SVGAGI. The CDR3 loop reads CASSYYRGFYEQYF. The CDR3 DNA sequence: TGTGCCAGCAGTTACTACAGGGGGTTCTACGAGCAGTACTTC.

The chain couples TRBV27 to TRBJ1-6; TRBD1 matches at 7 bases. Per germline, CDR1 MNHEY and CDR2 SMNVEV (reference sequence). Unmatched junction bases numbered 17, after V lost 5 bases and J lost 4 bases. CDR3 size: 19 residues. In DNA form, the CDR3 reads TGTGCCAGCAGTCGAGGTCCTGACAGGGAAGGGCTTTATAATTCACCCCTCCACTTT. Its translation is CASSRGPDREGLYNSPLHF.

This chain joins TRBV9 and TRBJ1-4; 9 nucleotides match TRBD1. CDR3 length: 14 amino acids. V gave up 4 bases and J gave up 6 bases; unmatched junction bases: 4. Germline loops: CDR1 SGDLS, CDR2 YYNGEE. As DNA, the CDR3 is TGTGCCAGCAGCCTACAGGGGGCCGATGAAAAACTGTTTTTT. Translating gives CASSLQGADEKLFF.

The CDR3 DNA is TGTGCCAGCAGCAGCCCTACGGAACAAGAGACCCAGTACTTC. This translates into CASSSPTEQETQYF. The chain couples TRBV21-1 to TRBJ2-5. TRBV21-1 is a recognized pseudogene. This CDR3 is built from 14 residues.

The sample holds a few counts of this clone. The rearrangement uses TRBV5-1 and TRBJ1-1; 7 bases agree with TRBD1. Trimming removed 0 bases from V and 7 bases from J; junction bases left unmatched: 0. The germline gives CDR1 SGHRS, CDR2 YFSETQ. The CDR3 contains 12 residues. The CDR3 is CASSLGDSEAFF. The DNA of the CDR3 is TGCGCCAGCAGCTTGGGGGACAGTGAAGCTTTCTTT.

J is TRBJ2-2 and V is TRBV4-2; 7 bases are shared with TRBD1. From germline, CDR1 is LGHNA and CDR2 YNFKEQ. CDR3 length: 16 amino acids. Trimming removed 0 bases from V and 3 bases from J; junction bases left unmatched: 4. CDR3 loop: CASSQDDRADTGELFF. The CDR3 DNA is TGTGCCAGCAGCCAAGATGACAGGGCGGACACCGGGGAGCTGTTTTTT.

The chain employs TRBV27 and TRBJ2-7, with 7 positions matching TRBD2. Germline V gene data show CDR1 as MNHEY and CDR2 as SMNVEV (reference sequence). With 6 bases clipped from V and 2 bases from J, the junction kept 4 bases outside the gene matches. This CDR3 has 13 amino acids. The CDR3 coding sequence is TGTGCCAGCAGCCCGGGGGGTCCCTACGAGCAGTACTTC. This sequence encodes CASSPGGPYEQYF.

This clone was found a few times. V gene TRBV9 combines with J gene TRBJ2-7; 9 bases map to TRBD1. Trimming took 0 bases from V and 4 from J; bases not matched to a gene: 8. Germline loops: CDR1 SGDLS, CDR2 YYNGEE. This CDR3 has 16 amino acids. CDR3 loop: CASSVGTGTGSYEQYF. The CDR3 nucleotides are TGTGCCAGCAGCGTAGGTACCGGGACAGGGTCTTACGAGCAGTACTTC.

The chain links TRBV5-1 to TRBJ1-2; a weak D match, TRBD1 (6 bases). The CDR3 runs to 14 residues. V lost 0 bases to trimming and J lost 4 bases, with 10 bases between them. Germline values: CDR1 SGHRS, CDR2 YFSETQ. The CDR3 coding sequence is TGCGCCAGCAGCTTGGAGGGACAAGGCTATGGCTACACCTTC. Translating gives CASSLEGQGYGYTF.

The V gene is TRBV15, the J gene TRBJ1-2, with D possibly being TRBD1 (6 bases). V lost 3 bases and J lost 3, with 11 bases in between. This CDR3 has 14 amino acids. Germline loops: CDR1 LNHNV, CDR2 YYDKDF (reference sequence). CDR3 loop: CATSSGEGDYGYTF. The CDR3 DNA reads TGTGCCACCAGCAGCGGGGAGGGGGACTATGGCTACACCTTC.

This clone was seen a single time. V gene TRBV11-1 combines with J gene TRBJ1-1; D call uncertain. Trimming removed 0 bases from V and 0 bases from J, with 5 bases in between. This CDR3 has 14 residues. Germline CDR1 reads SGHAT; CDR2 reads FQDESV (reference sequence). CDR3 residues: CASSLAPVNTEAFF. CDR3 sequence (DNA): TGTGCCAGCAGCTTAGCTCCGGTGAACACTGAAGCTTTCTTT.

V is TRBV5-4 and J is TRBJ2-5; 9 nucleotides line up with TRBD1. J was trimmed by 7 bases and V by 1 base; bases with no gene match: 5. Germline lookup yields CDR1 SGHNT and CDR2 YYREEE (reference sequence). The CDR3 loop spans 14 amino acids. In nucleotides, the CDR3 is TGTGCCAGCAGCTTGTGGACAGGGGAATGGACCCAGTACTTC. Amino acid sequence: CASSLWTGEWTQYF.

The rearrangement links TRBV29-1 to TRBJ2-7; tentative D call: TRBD2 (6 bases). Germline-derived CDR1 and CDR2 are SQVTM and ANQGSEA. This CDR3 has 16 amino acids. V was clipped by 2 bases and J by 2 bases, with 19 bases between them. The CDR3 DNA reads TGCAGCGTTGAATCTCCCCTATCGGGGGTAGCCTACGAGCAGTACTTC. Its translation is CSVESPLSGVAYEQYF.

This chain connects TRBV5-6 to TRBJ2-3, with 8 bases matching TRBD2. Unmatched junction bases numbered 8, after V lost 2 bases and J lost 6 bases. The CDR3 extends over 15 amino acids. CDR1 and CDR2 (germline): SGHDT, YYEEEE. CDR3 in DNA: TGTGCCAGCAGCTTCGGGGGGGAAGTGACGGATACGCAGTATTTT. This encodes CASSFGGEVTDTQYF.

This chain links TRBV5-6 with TRBJ2-7; TRBD1 aligns across 9 bases. J was trimmed by 4 bases and V by 3 bases; bases with no gene match: 2. The CDR3 loop spans 13 amino acids. The germline CDR1 and CDR2 sequences are SGHDT and YYEEEE. The CDR3 DNA follows: TGTGCCAGCAGCTCGGGACAGGGTTACGAGCAGTACTTC. Encoded protein: CASSSGQGYEQYF.

J is TRBJ2-2 and V is TRBV4-2; no definite D call. The CDR3 loop spans 16 amino acids. CDR1 and CDR2 (germline): LGHNA, YNFKEQ. With 1 base removed from V and 0 bases from J, the gap between germline ends came to 9 bases. CDR3 coding DNA: TGTGCCAGCAGCCAAGTCGACGGAACGAACACCGGGGAGCTGTTTTTT. Its translation is CASSQVDGTNTGELFF.

The rearrangement links TRBV4-1 to TRBJ1-6; D uncertain. V was clipped by 8 bases and J by 13 bases, with 9 bases between them. This CDR3 contains 10 residues. Germline loops: CDR1 MGHRA, CDR2 YSYEKL. CDR3 sequence (DNA): TGCGCCAGCGGACCTAGGCCCCTCCACTTT. Its translation is CASGPRPLHF.